The present T cell receptor (beta chain) was sequenced within a study of blood T cell repertoires in COVID-19. Whole-study context: Samples of COVID-19 (acute and convalescent) were obtained from the United States, Italy and Spain. From T cells, B-cell-depleted T cells, or PBMCs came the material, which was cDNA or gDNA.

Measured with immunoSEQ multiplex PCR; TCRdb has only the in-frame clones, and not every one. The sample lists tens of thousands of clones; about 88% were seen once. J was trimmed by 2 bases and V by 4 bases; bases with no gene match: 6. Germline CDR1 and CDR2: SQVTM and ANQGSEA. This CDR3 region has 14 residues. Specimen: peripheral blood. The TCR sequence derives from a human donor with active COVID-19. The donor label of this sample is uncertain. This chain connects TRBV29-1 to TRBJ2-3, with 7 bases lining up with TRBD1. The CDR3 region is CSVGSRGPTDTQYF. The CDR3 DNA reads as TGCAGCGTTGGTTCGAGGGGGCCCACAGATACGCAGTATTTT.